This T cell receptor (beta chain) was found in a study of PD-1 blockade in classical Hodgkin lymphoma. Whole-study results and caveats: The drivers behind the repertoire differences, possibly disease activity or prior therapy, remain undefined. Baseline TCR diversity was reportedly lower in newly diagnosed patients than in healthy donors. It was reported as lower still in relapsed/refractory patients.

The method was immunoSEQ multiplex PCR; TCRdb's version includes in-frame clones alone and lacks a portion of them. The sample includes roughly 20,000 clones, around 87% of them seen just once. As for this clone: Its antigen is unknown.

Regarding time point: newly diagnosed, previously untreated cHL patient sample. It was by magnetic negative selection that CD8+ T cells were isolated from thawed PBMCs. The study compared against PBMCs from newly diagnosed, untreated classical Hodgkin lymphoma. CDR3 length equals 14 residues. The ends were cut back, 5 bases at V and 2 bases at J, with 11 bases in the middle. Looked up from germline, CDR1 is MNHEY and CDR2 is SMNVEV (reference sequence). The sequence derives from a human donor with classical Hodgkin lymphoma. This chain joins TRBV27 and TRBJ2-3; D call uncertain. Specimen: CD8+ T cells from blood. DNA for the CDR3: TGTGCCAGCAGTCACCGCTCGGCCACAGATACGCAGTATTTT. Residues: CASSHRSATDTQYF.